The 9 T cell receptor beta chains below were found in one sample sequenced in a study of blood T cell repertoires in COVID-19. Profiled with immunoSEQ multiplex PCR; TCRdb holds only in-frame clones, not every one. The table includes roughly 60,000 clones, 84% detected once. The sample was peripheral blood. Receptors originate from a woman aged 55-70 years with acute or convalescent COVID-19.

V gene TRBV5-1 combines with J gene TRBJ2-2, with D hard to call. There are 15 residues in the CDR3. The V and J ends lost 3 bases and 6 bases respectively, with 15 bases between them. The germline gives CDR1 SGHRS, CDR2 YFSETQ. CDR3 sequence (DNA): TGCGCCAGCAGCTCCACCGGGTCTACCCCCGGGGAGCTGTTTTTT. Protein product: CASSSTGSTPGELFF.

The rearrangement uses TRBV5-1 and TRBJ2-5; 7 nucleotides match TRBD1. CDR1 is SGHRS, CDR2 YFSETQ, per germline. This CDR3 is 13 amino acids long. V shed 5 bases, J shed 5 bases, and the junction held 6 bases outside the gene matches. The CDR3 sequence is CASRRQGVETQYF. As DNA, the CDR3 is TGCGCCAGCAGGAGACAGGGTGTCGAGACCCAGTACTTC.

The chain has TRBV9 and TRBJ2-3; 13 bases match TRBD2. The germline gives CDR1 SGDLS, CDR2 YYNGEE. This CDR3 contains 16 residues. V lost 4 bases, J lost 0 bases, and 2 bases stayed unmatched. CDR3 sequence: CASSPGLAGSTDTQYF. CDR3 nucleotide sequence: TGTGCCAGCAGCCCGGGACTAGCGGGGAGCACAGATACGCAGTATTTT.

The V call is TRBV6-1, the J call TRBJ1-4, with no clear D. Germline values: CDR1 MNHNS, CDR2 SASEGT. The CDR3 totals 14 residues. With 2 bases removed from V and 10 bases from J, the gap between germline ends came to 14 bases. CDR3 DNA: TGTGCCAGCAGTGAACGGGATCCCTCGGGAAAACTGTTTTTT. Encoded protein: CASSERDPSGKLFF.

The rearrangement uses TRBV19 and TRBJ2-6, with D possibly TRBD2 on 5 matching bases. Trimming stripped 7 bases from V and 2 bases from J, with 15 bases between. The CDR3 runs to 16 residues. From germline, CDR1 is LNHDA and CDR2 SQIVND (reference sequence). The CDR3 coding sequence is TGTGCCAGTACCGGGGAGCCCGTCCCTGGGGCCAACGTCCTGACTTTC. Encoded protein: CASTGEPVPGANVLTF. The full variable domain, rest sourced from reference TRBV19 and TRBJ2-6, is DGGITQSPKYLFRKEGQNVTLSCEQNLNHDAMYWYRQDPGQGLRLIYYSQIVNDFQKGDIAEGYSVSREKKESFPLTVTSAQKNPTAFYLCASTGEPVPGANVLTFGAGSRLTVL.

This chain uses TRBV5-1 with TRBJ2-3; 8 bases map to TRBD2. CDR1 is SGHRS, CDR2 YFSETQ, per germline. With 4 bases clipped from V and 3 bases from J, the junction kept 10 bases outside the gene matches. The CDR3 has 16 amino acids. The CDR3 DNA reads as TGCGCCAGCAGCCCCCCCGCTAGCGGGCCTACAGATACGCAGTATTTT. It codes for CASSPPASGPTDTQYF.

For this clone: One end of the junction varies from germline; a read error may be responsible. Other nucleotide sequences from this sample produce the same CDR3. The chain couples TRBV3-1 (or the pseudogene TRBV3-2) to TRBJ2-5; 8 bases are shared with TRBD2. This CDR3 is built from 15 residues. Germline assignment: CDR1 LGHDT and CDR2 YNNKEL (reference sequence). CDR3 loop: CASSQNAGGVETQYF. DNA of the CDR3: TGTGCCAGCAGCCAAAACGCCGGGGGGGTTGAGACTCAGTACTTC.

This sequence joins TRBV6-5 and TRBJ2-1; 7 nucleotides match TRBD2. The length of the CDR3 is 14 residues. Germline values: CDR1 MNHEY, CDR2 SVGAGI. Losses at the gene ends were 7 bases for V and 4 bases for J; bases not matched to a gene: 7. CDR3 bases: TGTGCCAGCATTCTGGCGGGGGTTTACAATGAGCAGTTCTTC. This translates into CASILAGVYNEQFF.

The J gene is TRBJ2-7, the V gene TRBV20-1; no firm D call. Trimming cost V 1 base and J 4 bases, with 5 bases left between them. CDR3 size: 11 residues. Per the germline V gene, CDR1 is DFQATT and CDR2 is SNEGSKA (reference sequence). The chain's CDR3 is CSARASYEQYF. The CDR3 region has the DNA TGCAGTGCTAGAGCCAGTTACGAGCAGTACTTC.